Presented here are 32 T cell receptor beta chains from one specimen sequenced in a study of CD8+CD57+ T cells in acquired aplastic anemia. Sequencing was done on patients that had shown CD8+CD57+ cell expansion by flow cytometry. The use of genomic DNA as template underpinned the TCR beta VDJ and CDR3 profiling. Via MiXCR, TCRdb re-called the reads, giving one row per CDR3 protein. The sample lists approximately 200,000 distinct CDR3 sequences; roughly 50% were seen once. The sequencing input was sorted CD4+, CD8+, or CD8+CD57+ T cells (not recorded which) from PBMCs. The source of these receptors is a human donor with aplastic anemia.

The CDR3 is CASNPTGMNTEAFF. The CDR3 region has the DNA TGTGCCAGCAACCCTACAGGGATGAACACTGAAGCTTTCTTT. J is TRBJ1-1 and V is TRBV12-3 or TRBV12-4, with D perhaps TRBD1 (6 bases). The length of the CDR3 is 14 residues. Deletions cut 7 bases from V and 0 bases from J, with 12 bases between.

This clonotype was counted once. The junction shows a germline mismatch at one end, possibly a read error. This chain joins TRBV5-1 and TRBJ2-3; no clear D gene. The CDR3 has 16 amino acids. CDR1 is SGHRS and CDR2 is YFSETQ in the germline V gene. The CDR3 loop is CACSLVGSHSTDAQYF. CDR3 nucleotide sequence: TGTGCCTGCAGCTTGGTGGGCAGCCATAGCACAGATGCGCAGTATTTT.

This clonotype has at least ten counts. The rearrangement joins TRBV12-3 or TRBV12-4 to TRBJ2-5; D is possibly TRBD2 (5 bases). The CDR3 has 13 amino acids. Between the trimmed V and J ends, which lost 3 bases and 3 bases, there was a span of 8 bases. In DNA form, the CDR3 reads TGTGCCAGCAGTTTTTCCGGGGAAGAGACCCAGTACTTC. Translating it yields CASSFSGEETQYF.

The CDR3 DNA sequence: TGCGCCAGCAGCCAGTACGGGACTAGCGATTCCTACGAGCAGTACTTC. Translated: CASSQYGTSDSYEQYF. V and J are TRBV5-1 and TRBJ2-7; 10 bases fit TRBD2. Trimming removed 4 bases from V and 1 base from J; junction bases left unmatched: 8. This CDR3 is built from 16 residues. Germline CDR1 is SGHRS and CDR2 is YFSETQ.

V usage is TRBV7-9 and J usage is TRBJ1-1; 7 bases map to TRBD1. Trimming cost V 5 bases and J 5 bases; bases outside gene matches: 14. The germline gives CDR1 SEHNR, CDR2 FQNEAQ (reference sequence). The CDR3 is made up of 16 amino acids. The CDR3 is CASSVPDRSIGTEAFF. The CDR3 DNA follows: TGTGCCAGCAGCGTGCCGGACAGGAGTATAGGGACTGAAGCTTTCTTT.

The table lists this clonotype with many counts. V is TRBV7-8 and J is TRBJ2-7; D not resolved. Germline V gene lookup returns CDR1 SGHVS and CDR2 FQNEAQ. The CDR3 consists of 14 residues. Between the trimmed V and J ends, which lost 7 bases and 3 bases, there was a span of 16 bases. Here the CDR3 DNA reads TGTGCCAGCAAATCAGCCGGACCACTCTACGAGCAGTACTTC. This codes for CASKSAGPLYEQYF.

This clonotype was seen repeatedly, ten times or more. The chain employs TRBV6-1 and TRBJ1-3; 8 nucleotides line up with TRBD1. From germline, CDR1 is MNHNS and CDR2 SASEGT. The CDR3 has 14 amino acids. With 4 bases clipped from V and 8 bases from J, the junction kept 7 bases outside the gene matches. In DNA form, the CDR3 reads TGTGCCAGCAGTGCCCAGGGACAGGCGGACACCATATATTTT. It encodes CASSAQGQADTIYF.

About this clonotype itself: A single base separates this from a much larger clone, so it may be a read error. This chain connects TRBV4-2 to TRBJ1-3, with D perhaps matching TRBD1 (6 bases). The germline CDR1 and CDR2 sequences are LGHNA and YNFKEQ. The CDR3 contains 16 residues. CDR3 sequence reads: CASSQPTGNNGSTIYF. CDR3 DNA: TGTGCCAGCAGCCAGCCGACAGGAAATAATGGAAGCACCATATATTTT.

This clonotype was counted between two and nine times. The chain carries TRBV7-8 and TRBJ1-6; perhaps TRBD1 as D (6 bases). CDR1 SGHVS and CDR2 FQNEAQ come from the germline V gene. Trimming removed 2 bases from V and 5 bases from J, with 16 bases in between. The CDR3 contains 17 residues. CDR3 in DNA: TGTGCCAGCAGCTTAAAAGGGCAGGGGTTAAATAATTCACCCCTCCACTTT. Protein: CASSLKGQGLNNSPLHF.

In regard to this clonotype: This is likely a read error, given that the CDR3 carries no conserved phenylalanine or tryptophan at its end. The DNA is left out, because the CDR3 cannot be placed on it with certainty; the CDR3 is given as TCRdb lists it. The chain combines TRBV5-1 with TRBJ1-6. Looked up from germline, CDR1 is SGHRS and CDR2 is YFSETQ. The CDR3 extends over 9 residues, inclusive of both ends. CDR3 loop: CASSLESAS.

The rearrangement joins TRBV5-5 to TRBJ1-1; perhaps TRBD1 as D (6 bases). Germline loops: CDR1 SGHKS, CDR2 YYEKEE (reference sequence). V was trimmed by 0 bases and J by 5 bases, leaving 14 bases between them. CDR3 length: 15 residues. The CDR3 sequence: CASSLGTGAGTEAFF. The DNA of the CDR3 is TGTGCCAGCAGCTTGGGTACGGGGGCAGGTACTGAAGCTTTCTTT.

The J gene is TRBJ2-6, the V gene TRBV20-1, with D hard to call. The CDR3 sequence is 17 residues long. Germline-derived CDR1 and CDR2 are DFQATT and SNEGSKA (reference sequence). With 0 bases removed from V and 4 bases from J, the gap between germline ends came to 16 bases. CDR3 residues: CSARELGVVLGANVLTF. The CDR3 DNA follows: TGCAGTGCTAGAGAACTGGGTGTGGTTCTGGGGGCCAACGTCCTGACTTTC.

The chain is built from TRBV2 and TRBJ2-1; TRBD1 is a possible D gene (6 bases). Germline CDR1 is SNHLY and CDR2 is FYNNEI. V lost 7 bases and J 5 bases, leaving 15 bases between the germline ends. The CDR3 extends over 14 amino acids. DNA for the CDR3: TGTGCCAGCATTGAGGGGGATGATGACAATGAGCAGTTCTTC. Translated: CASIEGDDDNEQFF.

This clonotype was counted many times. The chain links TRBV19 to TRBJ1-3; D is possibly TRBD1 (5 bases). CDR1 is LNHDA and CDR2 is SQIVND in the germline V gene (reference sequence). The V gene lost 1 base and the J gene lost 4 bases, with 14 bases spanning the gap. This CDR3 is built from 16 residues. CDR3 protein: CASSIGGGAGGNTIYF. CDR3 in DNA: TGTGCCAGTAGTATAGGAGGAGGGGCAGGAGGAAACACCATATATTTT.

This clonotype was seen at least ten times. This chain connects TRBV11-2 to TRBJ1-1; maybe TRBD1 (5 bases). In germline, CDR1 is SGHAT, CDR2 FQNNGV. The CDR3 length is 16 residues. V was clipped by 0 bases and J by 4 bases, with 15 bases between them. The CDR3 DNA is TGTGCCAGCAGCTTAGATCGTGAAGCAGGGAGCACTGAAGCTTTCTTT. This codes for CASSLDREAGSTEAFF.

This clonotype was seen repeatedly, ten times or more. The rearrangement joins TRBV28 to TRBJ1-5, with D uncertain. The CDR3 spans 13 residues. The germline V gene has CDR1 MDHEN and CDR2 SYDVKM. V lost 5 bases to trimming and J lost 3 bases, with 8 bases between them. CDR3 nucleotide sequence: TGTGCCAGCAGTGGAGGTCACAATCAGCCCCAGCATTTT. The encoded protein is CASSGGHNQPQHF.

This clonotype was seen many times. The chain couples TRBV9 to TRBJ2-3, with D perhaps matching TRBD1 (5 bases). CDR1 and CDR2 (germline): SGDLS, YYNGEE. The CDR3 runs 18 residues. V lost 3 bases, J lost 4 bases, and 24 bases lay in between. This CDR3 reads CASSEIRGQGFSSDTQYF. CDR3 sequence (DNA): TGTGCCAGCAGCGAAATAAGGGGTCAAGGGTTCAGTTCAGATACGCAGTATTTT.

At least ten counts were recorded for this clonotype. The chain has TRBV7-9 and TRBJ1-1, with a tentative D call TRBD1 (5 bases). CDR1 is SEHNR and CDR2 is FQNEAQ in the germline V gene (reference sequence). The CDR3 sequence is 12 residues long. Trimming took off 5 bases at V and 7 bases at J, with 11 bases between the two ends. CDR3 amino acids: CASSLRQFEAFF. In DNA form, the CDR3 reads TGTGCCAGCAGCCTGAGACAGTTTGAAGCTTTCTTT.

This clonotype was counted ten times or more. The CDR3 region is CASSHWDRGADTQYF. The CDR3 nucleotides are TGTGCCAGCAGCCATTGGGACAGGGGAGCAGATACGCAGTATTTT. The chain recombines TRBV14 with TRBJ2-3, with 10 bases lining up with TRBD1. CDR3 length equals 15 residues. J was trimmed by 4 bases and V by 3 bases; bases with no gene match: 4. Germline V gene data show CDR1 as SGHDN and CDR2 as FVKESK.

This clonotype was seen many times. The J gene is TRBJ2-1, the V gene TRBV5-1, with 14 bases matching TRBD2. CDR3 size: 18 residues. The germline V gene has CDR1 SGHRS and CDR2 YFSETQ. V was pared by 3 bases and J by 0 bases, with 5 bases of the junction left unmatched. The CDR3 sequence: CASSWWTSGGSSYNEQFF. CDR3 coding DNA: TGCGCCAGCAGCTGGTGGACTAGCGGGGGGAGCTCCTACAATGAGCAGTTCTTC.

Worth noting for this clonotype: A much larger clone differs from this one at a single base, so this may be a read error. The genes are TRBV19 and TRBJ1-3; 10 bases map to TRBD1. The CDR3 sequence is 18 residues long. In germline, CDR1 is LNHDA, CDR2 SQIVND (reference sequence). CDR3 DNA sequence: TGTGCCAGTAGTACCCAGACAGGGGGCTCACCCTCTGGAAACACCACATATTTT. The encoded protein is CASSTQTGGSPSGNTTYF.

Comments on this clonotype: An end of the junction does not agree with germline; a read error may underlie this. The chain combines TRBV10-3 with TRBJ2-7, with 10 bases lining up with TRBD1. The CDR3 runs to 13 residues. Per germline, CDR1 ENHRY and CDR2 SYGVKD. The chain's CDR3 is CAISGTGAYKQYF. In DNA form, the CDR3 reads TGTGCCATCAGCGGGACAGGGGCCTACAAGCAGTACTTC.

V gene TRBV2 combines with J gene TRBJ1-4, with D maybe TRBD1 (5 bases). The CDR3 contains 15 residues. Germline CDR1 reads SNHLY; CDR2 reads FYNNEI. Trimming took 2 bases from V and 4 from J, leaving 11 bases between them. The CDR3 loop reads CASSERQGSNEKLFF. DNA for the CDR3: TGTGCCAGCAGTGAACGGCAGGGTAGTAATGAAAAACTGTTTTTT.

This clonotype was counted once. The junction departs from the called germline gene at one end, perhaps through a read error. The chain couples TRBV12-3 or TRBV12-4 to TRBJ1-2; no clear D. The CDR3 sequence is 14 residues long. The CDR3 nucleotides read TGCGCCAGCAGTTCCGGCAGACAACACTATGGCTACACCTTC. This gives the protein CASSSGRQHYGYTF.

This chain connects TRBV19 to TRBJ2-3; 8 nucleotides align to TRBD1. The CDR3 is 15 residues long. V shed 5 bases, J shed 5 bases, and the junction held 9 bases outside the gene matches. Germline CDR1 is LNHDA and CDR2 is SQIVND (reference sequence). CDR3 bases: TGTGCCAGTAGTCCGGGGCAGGGGGCTCAAGATACGCAGTATTTT. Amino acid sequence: CASSPGQGAQDTQYF.

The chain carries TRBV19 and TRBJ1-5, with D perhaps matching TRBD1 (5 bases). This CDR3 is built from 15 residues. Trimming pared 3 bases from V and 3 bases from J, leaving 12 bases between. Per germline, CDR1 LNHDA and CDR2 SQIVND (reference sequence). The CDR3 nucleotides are TGTGCCAGTAGTATGTCTCAGGGACTCAATCAGCCCCAGCATTTT. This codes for CASSMSQGLNQPQHF.

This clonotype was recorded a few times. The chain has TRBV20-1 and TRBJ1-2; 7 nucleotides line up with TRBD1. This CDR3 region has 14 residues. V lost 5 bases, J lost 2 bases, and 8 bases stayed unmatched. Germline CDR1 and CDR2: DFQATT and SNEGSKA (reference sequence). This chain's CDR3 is CSAPSPGQNYGYTF. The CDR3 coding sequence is TGCAGTGCTCCCAGTCCGGGACAGAACTATGGCTACACCTTC.

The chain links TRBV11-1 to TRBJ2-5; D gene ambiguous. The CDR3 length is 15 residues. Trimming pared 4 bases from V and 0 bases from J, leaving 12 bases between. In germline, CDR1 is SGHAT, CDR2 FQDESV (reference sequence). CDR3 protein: CASSSRVANQETQYF. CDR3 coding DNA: TGTGCCAGCAGCTCTCGGGTCGCGAACCAAGAGACCCAGTACTTC.

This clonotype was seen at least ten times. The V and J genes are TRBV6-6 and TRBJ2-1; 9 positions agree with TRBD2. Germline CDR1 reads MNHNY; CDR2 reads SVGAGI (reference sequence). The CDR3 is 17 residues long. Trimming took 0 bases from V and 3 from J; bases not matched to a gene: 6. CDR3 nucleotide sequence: TGTGCCAGCAGTTACTCCCCACTAGCGGGCCTCTACAATGAGCAGTTCTTC. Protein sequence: CASSYSPLAGLYNEQFF.

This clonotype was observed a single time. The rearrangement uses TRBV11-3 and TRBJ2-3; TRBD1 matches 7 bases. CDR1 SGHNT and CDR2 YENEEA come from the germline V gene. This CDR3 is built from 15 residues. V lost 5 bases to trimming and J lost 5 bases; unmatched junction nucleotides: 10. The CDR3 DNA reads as TGTGCCAGCAGCGTTGGACAGGCCAAGGGAGATACGCAGTATTTT. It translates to CASSVGQAKGDTQYF.

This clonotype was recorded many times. Written as DNA, the CDR3 is TGTGCCAGCAGCCTGGGACAGGCGGAGCAGTACTTC. This encodes CASSLGQAEQYF. V gene TRBV5-4 combines with J gene TRBJ2-7; 8 nucleotides agree with TRBD1. V was clipped by 4 bases and J by 7 bases; unmatched bases: 4. Germline CDR1 reads SGHNT; CDR2 reads YYREEE (reference sequence). CDR3 length: 12 residues.

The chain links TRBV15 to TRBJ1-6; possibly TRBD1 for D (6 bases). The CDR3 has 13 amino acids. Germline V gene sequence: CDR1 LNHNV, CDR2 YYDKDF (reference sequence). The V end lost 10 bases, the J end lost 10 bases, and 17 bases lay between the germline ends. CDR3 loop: CARRGQGNSPLHF. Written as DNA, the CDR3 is TGTGCCAGGCGGGGGCAGGGTAACTCACCCCTCCACTTT.